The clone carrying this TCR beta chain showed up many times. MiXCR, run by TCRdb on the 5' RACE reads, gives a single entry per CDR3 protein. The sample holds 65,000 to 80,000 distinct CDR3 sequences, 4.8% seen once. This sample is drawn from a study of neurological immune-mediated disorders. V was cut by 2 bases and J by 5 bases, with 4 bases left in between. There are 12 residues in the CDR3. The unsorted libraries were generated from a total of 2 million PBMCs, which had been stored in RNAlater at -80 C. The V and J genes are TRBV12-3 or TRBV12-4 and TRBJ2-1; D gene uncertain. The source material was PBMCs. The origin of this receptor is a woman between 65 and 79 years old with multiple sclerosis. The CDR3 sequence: CASSLPDNEQFF. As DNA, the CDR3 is TGTGCCAGCAGTTTACCCGACAATGAGCAGTTCTTC.